The 11 T cell receptor beta chains given below trace back to one sample, sequenced in a study of blood T cell repertoires in COVID-19. TCRdb's table, derived via immunoSEQ multiplex PCR, lists solely in-frame clones and lacks some. The sample lists about 120,000 clones, around 88% seen once, with over 9% in the top ten. Sequenced input: peripheral blood. Receptors originate from a man between 45 and 60 years old with acute or convalescent COVID-19.

V usage is TRBV3-1 (or the pseudogene TRBV3-2) and J usage is TRBJ2-7; TRBD1 agrees at 8 bases. This CDR3 is 14 amino acids long. V was pared by 4 bases and J by 2 bases, with 4 bases of the junction left unmatched. The germline V gene has CDR1 LGHDT and CDR2 YNNKEL (reference sequence). CDR3 sequence reads: CASSLQGDTYEQYF. CDR3 DNA: TGTGCCAGCAGCCTACAGGGGGACACCTACGAGCAGTACTTC.

This sequence joins TRBV9 and TRBJ1-2; 9 nucleotides align to TRBD1. Unmatched junction bases numbered 4, after V lost 4 bases and J lost 3 bases. The germline V gene has CDR1 SGDLS and CDR2 YYNGEE. The CDR3 runs to 14 residues. CDR3 sequence reads: CASSKWTGDYGYTF. The CDR3 coding sequence is TGTGCCAGCAGCAAATGGACAGGGGACTATGGCTACACCTTC.

The rearrangement uses TRBV2 and TRBJ1-2; tentative D call: TRBD1 (5 bases). Germline V gene lookup returns CDR1 SNHLY and CDR2 FYNNEI. The CDR3 consists of 15 residues. V was cut by 5 bases and J by 4 bases, with 17 bases left in between. The CDR3 coding sequence is TGTGCCAGCAGTCGACACCCCCTGCAGGGCTATGGCTACACCTTC. It is translated as CASSRHPLQGYGYTF.

The chain couples TRBV3-1 (or the pseudogene TRBV3-2) to TRBJ1-1; possible D gene TRBD1, 5 bases. From germline, CDR1 is LGHDT and CDR2 YNNKEL (reference sequence). This CDR3 comprises 14 residues. V was cut by 4 bases and J by 6 bases, with 15 bases left in between. As DNA, the CDR3 is TGTGCCAGCAGCCGATCGGACACGGGCGCTGAAGCTTTCTTT. It is translated as CASSRSDTGAEAFF.

The genes are TRBV27 and TRBJ2-3, with TRBD2 identical over 10 bases. The germline V gene has CDR1 MNHEY and CDR2 SMNVEV (reference sequence). V lost 5 bases to trimming and J lost 11 bases; unmatched junction nucleotides: 7. CDR3 length: 13 amino acids. CDR3 nucleotides: TGTGCCAGCAGTATAAACGTAGCGGGAGGGCAGTATTTT. This encodes CASSINVAGGQYF.

This rearrangement joins TRBV14 to TRBJ2-5; D unresolved. The CDR3 sequence is 18 residues long. Per germline, CDR1 SGHDN and CDR2 FVKESK. The V gene lost 0 bases and the J gene lost 3 bases, with 20 bases spanning the gap. CDR3 nucleotide sequence: TGTGCCAGCAGCCAAGATCGTCGGAGTTGGGTAGCCGAAGAGACCCAGTACTTC. Translated: CASSQDRRSWVAEETQYF. Together with reference TRBV14 and TRBJ2-5, the CDR3 gives the full variable domain: EAGVTQFPSHSVIEKGQTVTLRCDPISGHDNLYWYRRVMGKEIKFLLHFVKESKQDESGMPNNRFLAERTGGTYSTLKVQPAELEDSGVYFCASSQDRRSWVAEETQYFGPGTRLLVL.

This chain uses TRBV27 with TRBJ1-1; D ambiguous. CDR1 and CDR2 from the germline V gene are MNHEY and SMNVEV (reference sequence). Trimming left V 7 bases short and J 3 bases short, with 15 bases between. This CDR3 is 14 amino acids long. The CDR3 coding sequence is TGTGCCAGCAATCCCACGGGGTCGTACACTGAAGCTTTCTTT. It codes for CASNPTGSYTEAFF.

The chain recombines TRBV5-1 with TRBJ2-7; 12 bases match TRBD2. CDR3 length: 15 amino acids. The V segment lost 1 base and the J segment 3 bases; nucleotides outside the gene matches: 2. Germline lookup yields CDR1 SGHRS and CDR2 YFSETQ. The DNA for the CDR3 is TGCGCCAGCAGCTTGACTAGCGGGAGGCTCTACGAGCAGTACTTC. This sequence encodes CASSLTSGRLYEQYF.

This chain joins TRBV6-6 and TRBJ2-7, with 8 positions matching TRBD1. Looked up from germline, CDR1 is MNHNY and CDR2 is SVGAGI (reference sequence). J gave up 4 bases and V 2 bases, and 7 bases lay outside the gene matches. The length of the CDR3 is 15 residues. CDR3 coding DNA: TGTGCCAGCAGTTACCTCGGGACAGGAGTTTACGAGCAGTACTTC. Amino acids: CASSYLGTGVYEQYF.

A few counts support this clone. The chain recombines TRBV19 with TRBJ1-2, with 7 bases that match TRBD1. Germline CDR1 is LNHDA and CDR2 is SQIVND (reference sequence). CDR3 length equals 12 residues. J was trimmed by 2 bases and V by 8 bases; bases with no gene match: 2. The CDR3 loop is CASWTGNYGYTF. The CDR3 DNA reads as TGTGCCAGTTGGACAGGCAACTATGGCTACACCTTC.

The CDR3 protein is CASSLEGGVSEAFF. The CDR3 bases are TGTGCCAGCAGCTTGGAGGGGGGGGTCTCTGAAGCTTTCTTT. The rearrangement links TRBV5-4 to TRBJ1-1; possible D gene TRBD1, 6 bases. This CDR3 spans 14 amino acids. Germline-derived CDR1 and CDR2 are SGHNT and YYREEE (reference sequence). The V and J ends lost 0 bases and 6 bases respectively, with 12 bases between them.